This entry describes one TCR beta chain. What this receptor recognizes is not known. Base qualities are not recorded, but no much larger clone differs from it by a single base. The record originates from a study of OX40 agonist ivuxolimab in advanced cancers. Background for the entire study: Ivuxolimab, which targeted the costimulatory receptor OX40 (CD134), was an agonistic, fully human IgG2 monoclonal antibody. Intravenous ivuxolimab was administered to patients every 2 weeks at six dose levels: 0.01, 0.1, 0.3, 1.5, 3 and 10 mg/kg. Among the approximately 50 dose-escalation patients, 19 had hepatocellular carcinoma, about 15 melanoma, 9 renal cell carcinoma and 9 head and neck cancer. In the dose-escalation cohort, roughly four fifths of patients were male, and the mean age was approximately 60 years, with a range of roughly 23 to 85. Patients were allowed to have had prior anti-PD-1, anti-PD-L1 or anti-CTLA-4 therapy, and 40% of the dose-escalation patients had been treated with checkpoint inhibitors. Partial responses were achieved by three dose-escalation patients, of whom one had hepatocellular carcinoma and two had cutaneous melanoma. The purpose of peripheral TCRbeta sequencing was to test whether ivuxolimab changed TCR sequence diversity and led to clonal T-cell expansion. The monotherapy dose-escalation portion (N ≈ 52 patients) of the phase I ivuxolimab trial is reported in the paper. General findings and caveats noted by the study authors: At doses of 0.1 to 3.0 mg/kg, clonal expansion of both CD4+ and CD8+ T cells in blood was seen between baseline and week 6. In partial responders in the 0.1-3.0 mg/kg groups, normalized peripheral clonal expansion was found to be among the lowest, especially among CD8+ T cells. The antigen specificity of the clonally expanded peripheral T cells was not determined. After ivuxolimab, CD8+ T cells had more expanded clones than CD4+ T cells on average. Low levels of normalized T-cell clonal expansion were also seen in some nonresponding patients.

Patients with autoimmune disease history or receiving systemic immunosuppression were excluded from the trial. Peripheral blood for TCR sequencing was drawn from every dose cohort at baseline, at cycle 4 day 1 and at cycle 7 day 1. Samples came from an open-label, multicenter, first-in-human phase I dose-escalation trial of ivuxolimab. Adults with locally advanced or metastatic melanoma, renal cell carcinoma, hepatocellular carcinoma or head and neck squamous cell carcinoma were enrolled in the trial. CD4+ and CD8+ T cells were sorted separately from peripheral blood before TCR sequencing. Genomic DNA was extracted from sorted cells for sequencing of the TCRbeta CDR3 region. The immunoSEQ Assay was used for sequencing of TCRbeta CDR3 regions. Not all clones reach the TCRdb copy of this immuneACCESS table, which keeps in-frame sequences only. Checked studies attribute under half of the gap to unresolved V genes and leave the rest unexplained. The sample contains approximately 46,000 clones, about 88% of them found a single time. The ten top clones hold 10% to 12% of the sample.

The junction shows trimming of 0 bases on V and 2 bases on J, plus 16 bases between the germline ends. From the germline V gene (reference sequence), CDR1 is LNHDA and CDR2 is SQIVND. Reading from cysteine to phenylalanine, the CDR3 counts 18 amino acids. Only CDR3 DNA is held: 54 bases, read in frame from base 1. This TCR was recovered from an adult with an advanced solid tumor such as melanoma, head and neck, liver or kidney cancer. The material was CD4+ or CD8+ T cells sorted from blood, obtained in a trial of the OX40 agonist ivuxolimab. This chain joins TRBV19 to TRBJ2-2; no D gene is confidently identified. Here is the DNA: TGTGCCAGTAGTATAGAATTTGGGCGCTCTTCTAACACCGGGGAGCTGTTTTTT. Its amino acids are CASSIEFGRSSNTGELFF.